This T cell receptor (beta chain) emerged from a study of shared clonotypes between healthy human individuals. Study information: Donor ages ranged 18 to 49 years: a couple of women, a few men.

Caucasian adults residing in Nashville, Tennessee made up all the donors. Some 30,000 T cell genomes (about 280 ng DNA) went into each PBMC replicate. In the source study's methods: Filtering differed, since immunoSEQ gave only junction sequences and no quality scores. The data were produced by immunoSEQ multiplex PCR, yet TCRdb's version contains in-frame clones alone and is incomplete. V and J calls and clone size are those listed in that table; D and trimming were worked out from the DNA. Counted here are 470,000 or so clones, over 70% occurring once; the ten biggest clones make up more than 9.5%. The CDR3 has 12 amino acids. The V gene's germline CDR1 is SGHAT and CDR2 FQNNGV. Trimming at V came to 5 bases and at J to 7 bases, leaving 4 bases not matched to a gene.

This receptor was identified in a woman between 40 and 55 years old in good health. Some clones in this sample may be carry-over from other donors' samples. The J gene is TRBJ1-1, the V gene TRBV11-2; TRBD1 matches at 7 bases. The material sequenced was PBMCs. Written as DNA, the CDR3 is TGTGCCAGCAGCCCACAGGGGCTTGAAGCTTTCTTT. As protein: CASSPQGLEAFF.